The 12 T cell receptor beta chains presented below share a single source sample, sequenced in a study of blood T cells in healthy people across ages. A J-beta primer mix and a sample-barcoded 5' primer were used in a second PCR of about 7 to 12 cycles. TCRdb fed the 5' RACE reads into MiXCR, producing one record per CDR3 protein. The sample yields about 1,500,000 distinct CDR3 sequences, roughly 28% seen once. The sequenced material came from blood. These receptors were taken from a woman aged 25 to 39 in good health.

The sample holds many counts of this clonotype. The CDR3 DNA reads TGTGCCAGCAGCCATACAGGCTCTGGGGCCAACGTCCTGACTTTC. This sequence encodes CASSHTGSGANVLTF. The V call is TRBV7-2, the J call TRBJ2-6, with a tentative D call TRBD1 (5 bases). Germline-derived CDR1 and CDR2 are SGHTA and FQGNSA. CDR3 size: 15 residues. V lost 5 bases, J lost 0 bases, and 8 bases lay in between.

A few counts support this clonotype. The V and J genes are TRBV5-5 and TRBJ2-1; possibly TRBD1 for D (5 bases). The last part of the DNA fits TRBJ2-7 better; the J call may be wrong. Germline values: CDR1 SGHKS, CDR2 YYEKEE (reference sequence). This CDR3 spans 15 amino acids. The CDR3 loop reads CASSLVGQAGYEQYF. The CDR3, as DNA: TGTGCCAGCAGCTTGGTGGGGCAGGCCGGGTACGAGCAGTACTTC.

The chain employs TRBV20-1 and TRBJ2-3; D ambiguous. Trimming pared 4 bases from V and 2 bases from J, leaving 16 bases between. The CDR3 totals 15 residues. CDR1 is DFQATT and CDR2 is SNEGSKA in the germline V gene (reference sequence). CDR3 region: CSAIGLGSDTDTQYF. CDR3 DNA sequence: TGCAGTGCTATCGGATTAGGCAGTGACACAGATACGCAGTATTTT.

This clonotype was counted many times. J is TRBJ2-7 and V is TRBV20-1; D remains ambiguous. V lost 6 bases, J lost 6 bases, and 3 bases lay in between. The CDR3 totals 8 residues. Germline-derived CDR1 and CDR2 are DFQATT and SNEGSKA (reference sequence). The CDR3 DNA follows: TGCAGTGCCGGCGAGCAGTACTTC. This sequence encodes CSAGEQYF.

This clonotype was observed a few times. The chain uses TRBV6-5 and TRBJ2-1; possible D gene TRBD2, 5 bases. Germline V gives CDR1 MNHEY, CDR2 SVGAGI. This CDR3 contains 13 residues. Trimming left V 6 bases short and J 4 bases short, with 10 bases between. CDR3 sequence reads: CASRDGNYNEQFF. The CDR3 DNA sequence: TGTGCCAGCAGGGACGGGAATTACAATGAGCAGTTCTTC.

The rearrangement joins TRBV20-1 to TRBJ2-3, with 7 bases matching TRBD2. The CDR3 extends over 16 amino acids. The ends lost 6 bases at V and 6 bases at J; junction bases unmatched: 18. Per germline, CDR1 DFQATT and CDR2 SNEGSKA (reference sequence). Here the CDR3 reads CSARWRSTGGIDTQYF. The CDR3 nucleotides are TGCAGTGCCAGATGGAGATCGACGGGAGGTATCGATACGCAGTATTTT.

This clonotype showed up just a few times. A junction end diverges from the germline sequence, so it may reflect a read error. The CDR3 here is CAGSLAAGSTYEQYF. In DNA, the CDR3 is TGCGCCGGCAGCTTGGCGGCGGGATCAACCTACGAGCAGTACTTC. The gene calls are TRBV5-1 and TRBJ2-7; tentative D call: TRBD2 (6 bases). CDR3 length: 15 amino acids. Germline V gene lookup returns CDR1 SGHRS and CDR2 YFSETQ.

This clonotype was seen ten or more times. The chain carries TRBV10-3 and TRBJ2-7; 9 bases map to TRBD1. CDR3 length equals 17 residues. Germline V gene lookup returns CDR1 ENHRY and CDR2 SYGVKD. The ends lost 3 bases at V and 5 bases at J; junction bases unmatched: 14. CDR3 protein: CAISDPTSPGTGNEQYF. In DNA form, the CDR3 reads TGTGCCATCAGTGATCCGACAAGTCCCGGGACAGGGAACGAGCAGTACTTC.

This rearrangement joins TRBV4-1 to TRBJ1-2; the match to TRBD1 covers 9 bases. The CDR3 extends over 18 amino acids. Germline CDR1 reads MGHRA; CDR2 reads YSYEKL. Unmatched junction bases numbered 11, after V lost 1 base and J lost 2 bases. In DNA form, the CDR3 reads TGCGCCAGCAGCCAAGCTCCGACAGGGGGTGAGAGGAACTATGGCTACACCTTC. It translates to CASSQAPTGGERNYGYTF.

The V and J genes are TRBV2 and TRBJ2-7, with D uncertain. The J call may be incorrect, as the DNA end agrees better with TRBJ2-5. This CDR3 has 13 amino acids. Germline values: CDR1 SNHLY, CDR2 FYNNEI. The CDR3 bases are TGTGCCAGCAGTGGAAGTTTCGTGGAGACCCAGTACTTC. Amino acid sequence: CASSGSFVETQYF.

This clonotype was recorded a few times. The J gene is TRBJ1-2, the V gene TRBV7-2; no reliable D call. CDR1 SGHTA and CDR2 FQGNSA come from the germline V gene. Trimming cost V 6 bases and J 2 bases, with 10 bases left between them. The CDR3 is 13 amino acids. Here the CDR3 DNA reads TGTGCCAGCAGAGTAGGGCCAAACTATGGCTACACCTTC. Protein sequence: CASRVGPNYGYTF.

In its sample, this clonotype was seen once. An end of the junction differs from the germline gene, which may be a read error. The gene calls are TRBV18 and TRBJ2-7; unclear D gene. Germline values: CDR1 KGHSH, CDR2 LQKENI. The CDR3 contains 11 residues. The CDR3 region has the DNA TGTGCCGGCTCGCCCGACGGGCCTCAGTACTTC. This translates into CAGSPDGPQYF.